One and the same sample provided the 21 T cell receptor beta chains below, sequenced in a study of cytomegalovirus exposure and HLA in healthy donors. The table came from immunoSEQ multiplex PCR; TCRdb's copy has only in-frame clones and leaves some out. This table has fewer than 150,000 clones, roughly 86% appearing once. Sequencing was performed on PBMCs. The source of these receptors is a young man in good health and CMV-seronegative.

The rearrangement joins TRBV27 to TRBJ2-7, with TRBD2 matching 12 bases. V was pared by 8 bases and J by 6 bases, with 11 bases of the junction left unmatched. Germline loops: CDR1 MNHEY, CDR2 SMNVEV (reference sequence). This CDR3 region has 15 residues. The CDR3: CASCDLAGGPLEQYF. In DNA form, the CDR3 reads TGTGCCAGCTGTGACCTAGCGGGAGGGCCTCTCGAGCAGTACTTC.

The chain carries TRBV30 and TRBJ2-7; D might be TRBD1 (6 bases). Trimming took 0 bases from V and 1 from J, leaving 10 bases between them. CDR1 and CDR2 (germline): GTSNPN, SVGIG (reference sequence). The CDR3 extends over 14 amino acids. The CDR3: CAWSVGGQSYEQYF. CDR3 bases: TGTGCCTGGAGTGTAGGTGGACAGTCCTACGAGCAGTACTTC.

This chain uses TRBV18 with TRBJ1-2; D is uncertain. Trimming left V 4 bases short and J 2 bases short, with 11 bases between. The CDR3 totals 14 residues. Per germline, CDR1 KGHSH and CDR2 LQKENI. The CDR3 region is CASSRQTVNYGYTF. CDR3 sequence (DNA): TGTGCCAGCTCACGGCAAACAGTCAACTATGGCTACACCTTC.

The chain recombines TRBV10-1 with TRBJ1-3; D not certain. The CDR3 extends over 13 amino acids. V shed 3 bases and J shed 4 bases, with 7 bases lying between them. Germline V gene sequence: CDR1 WNHNN, CDR2 SYGVQD (reference sequence). The CDR3 reads CASSDLEGNTIYF. The DNA of the CDR3 is TGCGCCAGCAGTGATCTGGAGGGAAACACCATATATTTT.

The rearrangement uses TRBV9 and TRBJ2-7; 12 bases fit TRBD2. CDR1 and CDR2 from the germline V gene are SGDLS and YYNGEE. The V and J ends lost 4 bases and 9 bases, in that order; junction bases with no gene match: 5. CDR3 length equals 13 residues. CDR3 DNA sequence: TGTGCCAGCAGCTTAAGACTAGCGGGAGTGCAGTACTTC. Translation: CASSLRLAGVQYF.

The chain links TRBV5-3 to TRBJ2-5; TRBD1 might be the D (5 bases). TRBV5-3 is flagged as an ORF with uncertain function. The CDR3 is 16 residues long. V dropped 4 bases and J dropped 1 base, with 17 bases sitting between them. The CDR3 DNA reads TGTGCCAGAAGCAACCCCGGACAAATAACCCAAGAGACCCAGTACTTC. The encoded protein is CARSNPGQITQETQYF.

This clone was seen a single time. This chain uses TRBV6-5 with TRBJ2-3, with a possible D match to TRBD1 (6 bases). Germline V lookup: CDR1 MNHEY, CDR2 SVGAGI. This CDR3 is 15 amino acids long. V shed 2 bases and J shed 3 bases, with 12 bases lying between them. CDR3 bases: TGTGCCAGCAGTTACCAGGACAGAGTGACAGATACGCAGTATTTT. Protein product: CASSYQDRVTDTQYF.

The chain has TRBV29-1 and TRBJ1-2; D is perhaps TRBD1 (6 bases). Germline V gives CDR1 SQVTM, CDR2 ANQGSEA. V dropped 3 bases and J dropped 3 bases, with 11 bases sitting between them. There are 13 residues in the CDR3. The CDR3, as DNA: TGCAGCGTTGATACAGGGTCGGACTATGGCTACACCTTC. It is translated as CSVDTGSDYGYTF.

The genes are TRBV20-1 and TRBJ2-7; D gene ambiguous. The CDR3 covers 9 residues. Trimming removed 5 bases from V and 6 bases from J, with 5 bases in between. Per germline, CDR1 DFQATT and CDR2 SNEGSKA (reference sequence). CDR3 nucleotide sequence: TGCAGTGCTGGCCCCGAGCAGTACTTC. This encodes CSAGPEQYF.

This clone has just one count. The CDR3 nucleotides are TGTGCCAGCTCCGGACAGGGGGGCACTGAAGCTTTCTTT. Encoded protein: CASSGQGGTEAFF. The chain uses TRBV18 and TRBJ1-1, with TRBD1 identical over 10 bases. The CDR3 loop spans 13 amino acids. Germline V lookup: CDR1 KGHSH, CDR2 LQKENI. Losses at the gene ends were 6 bases for V and 4 bases for J; bases not matched to a gene: 2.

CDR3 DNA: TGTGCCACTAGGGACAGGGAGAACACCGGGGAGCTGTTTTTT. Amino acids: CATRDRENTGELFF. The rearrangement joins TRBV6-5 to TRBJ2-2; 9 bases align to TRBD1. This CDR3 is built from 14 residues. The germline V gene encodes CDR1 MNHEY and CDR2 SVGAGI. The ends lost 10 bases at V and 1 base at J; junction bases unmatched: 4.

The rearrangement uses TRBV6-5 and TRBJ2-3; 8 positions match TRBD2. The CDR3 is made up of 12 amino acids. The V and J ends lost 8 bases and 5 bases, in that order; junction bases with no gene match: 3. Germline assignment: CDR1 MNHEY and CDR2 SVGAGI. As DNA, the CDR3 is TGTGCCAGCTCCCTAGCGGGAGATACGCAGTATTTT. Translated: CASSLAGDTQYF.

This chain links TRBV27 with TRBJ1-2; unclear D gene. The CDR3 totals 16 residues. V was shortened by 5 bases and J by 0 bases, with 16 bases between the two germline ends. Germline loops: CDR1 MNHEY, CDR2 SMNVEV (reference sequence). The CDR3 DNA reads TGTGCCAGCAGTCCGGGTGGAGTCGAAGCTAACTATGGCTACACCTTC. This sequence encodes CASSPGGVEANYGYTF.

The chain has TRBV9 and TRBJ1-4; D is unclear. Trimming removed 4 bases at V and 8 bases at J, with 12 bases between. Per germline, CDR1 SGDLS and CDR2 YYNGEE. The CDR3 has 13 amino acids. CDR3 amino acids: CASSPTSYEKLFF. In nucleotides, the CDR3 is TGTGCCAGCAGCCCCACATCGTACGAAAAACTGTTTTTT.

This clone was found a few times. The chain recombines TRBV7-9 with TRBJ1-6, with 9 nucleotides matching TRBD1. This CDR3 has 15 amino acids. CDR1 is SEHNR, CDR2 FQNEAQ, per germline (reference sequence). Germline trimming cut 5 bases from V and 9 bases from J; bases unmatched to any gene: 8. CDR3 amino acids: CASSTRQGDSSPLHF. CDR3 in DNA: TGTGCCAGCAGCACGCGACAGGGGGATAGTTCACCCCTCCACTTT.

J is TRBJ2-1 and V is TRBV5-1; 7 positions match TRBD2. Germline V gene lookup returns CDR1 SGHRS and CDR2 YFSETQ. The CDR3 covers 15 residues. After removal of 0 bases from V and 10 bases from J, the junction contained 10 bases not matched to a gene. CDR3 sequence: CASSLGGSPNQEQFF. In DNA, the CDR3 is TGCGCCAGCAGCTTGGGCGGGAGCCCCAACCAGGAGCAGTTCTTC.

This clone was detected a few times. V is TRBV7-6 and J is TRBJ1-2, with D possibly TRBD1 on 6 matching bases. The ends were cut back, 5 bases at V and 7 bases at J, with 23 bases in the middle. This CDR3 region has 16 residues. From germline, CDR1 is SGHVS and CDR2 FNYEAQ. This chain's CDR3 is CASSQGAAGTPAGYTF. DNA of the CDR3: TGTGCCAGCAGCCAAGGGGCCGCCGGGACACCGGCTGGCTACACCTTC.

The genes are TRBV4-1 and TRBJ2-2; D remains ambiguous. Germline assignment: CDR1 MGHRA and CDR2 YSYEKL. The CDR3 runs to 14 residues. Trimming cost V 1 base and J 4 bases, with 7 bases left between them. This chain's CDR3 is CASSQVSPTGELFF. CDR3 nucleotide sequence: TGCGCCAGCAGCCAAGTTAGTCCCACCGGGGAGCTGTTTTTT.

In DNA form, the CDR3 reads TGTGCCGGCAGACTAGCGGGAGGAAATGAGCAGTTCTTC. Translation gives CAGRLAGGNEQFF. The rearrangement joins TRBV10-3 to TRBJ2-1; 13 nucleotides line up with TRBD2. From germline, CDR1 is ENHRY and CDR2 SYGVKD. The CDR3 runs to 13 residues. Losses at the gene ends were 11 bases for V and 7 bases for J; bases not matched to a gene: 5.

This chain joins TRBV29-1 and TRBJ1-3; D is unclear. V was cut by 7 bases and J by 3 bases, with 7 bases left in between. Germline V gives CDR1 SQVTM, CDR2 ANQGSEA. This CDR3 contains 11 residues. In nucleotides, the CDR3 is TGCAGCGCCGACTATGGAAACACCATATATTTT. It yields the protein CSADYGNTIYF.

The genes are TRBV5-4 and TRBJ2-7; the D is unclear. V was shortened by 1 base and J by 0 bases, with 14 bases between the two germline ends. This CDR3 spans 16 amino acids. The germline gives CDR1 SGHNT, CDR2 YYREEE (reference sequence). The CDR3 is CASSLPGSLSSYEQYF. The CDR3, as DNA: TGTGCCAGCAGCTTGCCTGGTAGCCTGTCCTCCTACGAGCAGTACTTC.